A selection of T cell receptor beta chains follows, all from one sample in a study of type 1 regulatory T cells. TCRdb independently ran MiXCR on the reads; one entry per CDR3 protein. The sample includes 88,000 or so distinct CDR3 sequences, 25% to 40% seen only once; the top ten take 2% to 2.5%. Sequenced material: CD4+ T cells, either the whole sample or a sorted fraction (not recorded which). The receptor source for this set is a human donor in good health. CDR3s include the opening cysteine and the closing phenylalanine or tryptophan. A D gene is named only where the DNA matches it firmly. For some rows the clone size is stated as once, few or many, or as a class when expanded; others skip it.

j_call | v_call | d_call | clone_size | cdr3_nt | cdr3_aa
TRBJ2-7 | TRBV27 | NA | NA | TGTGCCCCCCGCCTGGACTACCCCGCCGGGCAGTACTTC | CAPRLDYPAGQYF
TRBJ2-5 | TRBV20-1 | NA | NA | TGCAGTGCTAGAGATCACAAGACCGGGGAGACCCAGTACTTC | CSARDHKTGETQYF
TRBJ2-7 | TRBV7-2 | TRBD2 | few | TGTGCCAGCACTCCGGGGGGGCAGAACGAGCAGTACTTC | CASTPGGQNEQYF
TRBJ2-7 | TRBV7-2 | TRBD2 | NA | TGTGCCAGCAGCTTAGTCGGTAGCGGGCCCTACGAGCAGTACTTC | CASSLVGSGPYEQYF
TRBJ2-2 | TRBV7-2 | NA | many | TGTGCCAGCAGCTTAAATGGAAGAAACACCGGGGAGCTGTTTTTT | CASSLNGRNTGELFF
TRBJ2-7 | TRBV20-1 | NA | once | TGCAGTGCTAGAGTTGGTCATTTGGCCGAGTACGAGCAGTACTTC | CSARVGHLAEYEQYF
TRBJ2-5 | TRBV19 | TRBD2 | NA | TGTGCCAGTACCTGGACTAGCGGAAACCTAGAGACCCAGTACTTC | CASTWTSGNLETQYF
TRBJ2-5 | TRBV6-2/TRBV6-3 | NA | few | TGTGCCAGCCCGGACTCCGGGTACCAAGAGACCCAGTACTTC | CASPDSGYQETQYF
TRBJ2-7 | TRBV20-1 | NA | NA | TGCAGTGCTAGAAATCCAAGCGGGTCCTCCTACGAGCAGTACTTC | CSARNPSGSSYEQYF
TRBJ2-1 | TRBV5-1 | NA | NA | TGCGCCAGCAGCCCAACTGGGGGGTGGGAGCAGTTCTTC | CASSPTGGWEQFF
TRBJ2-7 | TRBV29-1 | TRBD1 | NA | TGCAGCGTTGATGGGGGACAGGGGTTCTACGAGCAGTACTTC | CSVDGGQGFYEQYF
TRBJ1-3 | TRBV18 | NA | NA | TGTGCCAGCTCCCTCATAGTCAGCGCTCAGCCGACGACTGGAAACACCATATATTTT | CASSLIVSAQPTTGNTIYF
TRBJ1-2 | TRBV19 | NA | NA | TGTGCCAGTATGGCGGGGACTGTTGGCTACACCTTC | CASMAGTVGYTF
TRBJ2-7 | TRBV9 | TRBD1 | NA | TGTGCCAGCAGCCCTCGGACAGGGGGCCACGAGCAGTACTTC | CASSPRTGGHEQYF
TRBJ1-2 | TRBV3-1 | NA | NA | TGTGCCAGCAGCCAAGATAGCAACTATGGCTACACCTTC | CASSQDSNYGYTF
TRBJ2-2 | TRBV11-2 | NA | NA | TGTGCCAGCAGCTTAGAGGGGACGAGGACCGGGGAGCTGTTTTTT | CASSLEGTRTGELFF
TRBJ1-1 | TRBV18 | NA | NA | TGTGCCAGCTCACCCGCCGGGGGTGAAGGGGCTTTCTTT | CASSPAGGEGAFF
TRBJ2-7 | TRBV5-4 | TRBD2 | NA | TGTGCCAGCAGCTCTGAACCCTTTGCGGGAGGGCGTGAGGAGCGGTACTTC | CASSSEPFAGGREERYF